This TCR beta chain was sequenced during a study of T cell clones after liver transplantation. Across the study: Standard immunosuppression, with no induction, continued until 12-24 months after transplant. Blood was drawn pre-transplant, before withdrawal, and after full or failed withdrawal.

Clones were sequenced by immunoSEQ multiplex PCR, and TCRdb holds only the in-frame ones, with some missing. In the table there are tens of thousands of clones, nearly 95% of which are singletons. The germline V gene has CDR1 LGHNA and CDR2 YSLEER. The ends lost 0 bases at V and 0 bases at J; junction bases unmatched: 7. The CDR3 is made up of 17 amino acids. This TCR was recovered from a human patient who received a liver transplant. Some T cells may have originated in the graft donor. The sequencing used CD4+ T cells from blood, collected roughly 26 months after liver transplant. The chain carries TRBV4-3 and TRBJ1-2; 7 bases fit TRBD1. The CDR3 coding sequence is TGCGCCAGCAGCCAAGATAGAACAGGGGCAGCTAACTATGGCTACACCTTC. Protein product: CASSQDRTGAANYGYTF.